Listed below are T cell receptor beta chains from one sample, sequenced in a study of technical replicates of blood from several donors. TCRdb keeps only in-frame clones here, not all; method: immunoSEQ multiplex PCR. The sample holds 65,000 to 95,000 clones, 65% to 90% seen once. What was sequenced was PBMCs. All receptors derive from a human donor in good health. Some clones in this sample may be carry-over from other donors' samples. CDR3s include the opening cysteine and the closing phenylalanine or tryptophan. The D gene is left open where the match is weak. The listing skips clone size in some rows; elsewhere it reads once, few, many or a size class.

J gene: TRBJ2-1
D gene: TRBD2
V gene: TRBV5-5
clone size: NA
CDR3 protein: CASSLEGRGYHEQFF
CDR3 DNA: TGTGCCAGCAGCTTGGAAGGGCGGGGGTACCATGAGCAGTTCTTC

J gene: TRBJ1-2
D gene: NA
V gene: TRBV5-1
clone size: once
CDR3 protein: CASSFSVLRDYGYTF
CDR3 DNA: TGCGCCAGCAGCTTCTCGGTCTTACGGGACTATGGCTACACCTTC

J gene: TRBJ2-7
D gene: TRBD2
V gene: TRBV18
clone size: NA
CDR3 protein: CASSYVPGLAGGDMGEQYF
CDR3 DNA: TGTGCCAGCTCATACGTACCGGGACTAGCGGGGGGTGATATGGGCGAGCAGTACTTC

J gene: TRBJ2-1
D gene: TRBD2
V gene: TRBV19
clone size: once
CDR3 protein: CASSNLAGLGSEQFF
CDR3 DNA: TGTGCCAGTAGTAACCTAGCGGGACTGGGCAGTGAGCAGTTCTTC

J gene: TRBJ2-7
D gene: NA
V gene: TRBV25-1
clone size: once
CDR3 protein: CASSGVFVTSAAEQYF
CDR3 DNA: TGTGCCAGCAGTGGGGTCTTTGTGACTAGTGCTGCCGAGCAGTACTTC

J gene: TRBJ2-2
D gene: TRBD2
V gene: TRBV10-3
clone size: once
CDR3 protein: CAISGVGGGYTGELFF
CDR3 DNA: TGTGCCATCAGCGGCGTAGGCGGGGGTTACACCGGGGAGCTGTTTTTT

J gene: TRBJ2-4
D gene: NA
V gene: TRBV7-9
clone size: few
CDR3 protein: CASSLERLAKNIQYF
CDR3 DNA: TGTGCCAGCAGCTTAGAGCGTCTAGCCAAAAACATTCAGTACTTC

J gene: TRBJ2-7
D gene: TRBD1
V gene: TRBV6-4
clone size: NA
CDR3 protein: CASSGQGCEQYF
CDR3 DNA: TGTGCCAGCAGTGGACAGGGCTGCGAGCAGTACTTC

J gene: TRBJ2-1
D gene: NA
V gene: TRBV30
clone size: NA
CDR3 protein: CAWSPLLLEQFF
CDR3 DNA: TGTGCCTGGAGTCCCCTACTTTTAGAGCAGTTCTTC

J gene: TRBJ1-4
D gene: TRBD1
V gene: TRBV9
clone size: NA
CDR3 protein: CASSLTGTANEKLFF
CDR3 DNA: TGTGCCAGCAGCCTAACCGGGACAGCTAATGAAAAACTGTTTTTT

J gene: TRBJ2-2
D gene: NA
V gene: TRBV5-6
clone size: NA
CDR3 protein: CASSFGGGELFF
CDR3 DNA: TGTGCCAGCAGCTTCGGGGGAGGGGAGCTGTTTTTT

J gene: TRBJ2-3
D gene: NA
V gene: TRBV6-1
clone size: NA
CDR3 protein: CATTEQGTDTQYF
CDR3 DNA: TGTGCCACTACGGAACAGGGCACAGATACGCAGTATTTT

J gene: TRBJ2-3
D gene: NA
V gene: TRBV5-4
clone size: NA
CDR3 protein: CASSSQGWGTQYF
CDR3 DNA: TGTGCCAGCAGCTCCCAGGGATGGGGCACGCAGTATTTT

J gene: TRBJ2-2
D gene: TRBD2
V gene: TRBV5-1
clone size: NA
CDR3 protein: CASSPPGSGATGELFF
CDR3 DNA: TGCGCCAGCAGCCCCCCCGGTAGCGGGGCCACCGGGGAGCTGTTTTTT

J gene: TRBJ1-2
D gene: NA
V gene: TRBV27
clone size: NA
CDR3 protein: CASSFSREGGYTF
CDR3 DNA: TGTGCCAGCAGTTTTTCCCGAGAGGGTGGCTACACCTTC

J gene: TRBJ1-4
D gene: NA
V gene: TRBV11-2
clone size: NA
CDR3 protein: CASSLGRSSGEKLFF
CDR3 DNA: TGTGCCAGCAGCTTAGGGCGGAGTTCTGGTGAAAAACTGTTTTTT

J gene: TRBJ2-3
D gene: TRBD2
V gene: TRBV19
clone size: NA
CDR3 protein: CASSIAGGADTQYF
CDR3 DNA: TGTGCCAGTAGTATAGCGGGAGGGGCAGATACGCAGTATTTT

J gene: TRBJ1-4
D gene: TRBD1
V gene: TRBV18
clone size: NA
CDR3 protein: CASSPPDRGYNEKLFF
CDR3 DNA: TGTGCCAGCTCACCCCCTGACAGGGGTTATAATGAAAAACTGTTTTTT

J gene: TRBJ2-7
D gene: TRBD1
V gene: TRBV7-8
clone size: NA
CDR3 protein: CASSQLGRRTGSYYEQYF
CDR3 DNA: TGTGCCAGCAGCCAATTGGGTCGGCGGACAGGATCTTACTACGAGCAGTACTTC

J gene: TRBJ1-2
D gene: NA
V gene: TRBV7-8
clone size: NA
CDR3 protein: CASSPRGMAGNGYTF
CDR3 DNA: TGTGCCAGCAGCCCCCGAGGAATGGCAGGGAATGGCTACACCTTC

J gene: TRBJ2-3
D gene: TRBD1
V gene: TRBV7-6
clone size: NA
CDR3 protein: CASSLGDRGFDTQYF
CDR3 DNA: TGTGCCAGCAGCCTAGGGGACAGGGGCTTTGATACGCAGTATTTT

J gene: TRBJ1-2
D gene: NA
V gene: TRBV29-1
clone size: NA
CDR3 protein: CSVVPTLGGYTF
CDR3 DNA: TGCAGCGTTGTCCCGACTCTAGGAGGCTACACCTTC

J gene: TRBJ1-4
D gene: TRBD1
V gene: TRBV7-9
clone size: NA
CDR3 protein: CASSVLSKDRGGKLFF
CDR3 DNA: TGTGCCAGCAGCGTTTTGAGTAAGGACAGGGGTGGAAAACTGTTTTTT

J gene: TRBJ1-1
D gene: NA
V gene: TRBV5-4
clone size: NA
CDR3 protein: CAMEEGWRNTEAFF
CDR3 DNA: TGTGCCATGGAGGAGGGCTGGAGGAACACTGAAGCTTTCTTT

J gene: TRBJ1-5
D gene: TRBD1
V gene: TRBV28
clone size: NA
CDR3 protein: CASSLQGYNQPQHF
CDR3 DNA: TGTGCCAGCAGTCTACAGGGGTACAATCAGCCCCAGCATTTT

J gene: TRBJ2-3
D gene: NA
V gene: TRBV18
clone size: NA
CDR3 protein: CASSPNYGSADTQYF
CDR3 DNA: TGTGCCAGCTCACCAAATTACGGGAGCGCAGATACGCAGTATTTT

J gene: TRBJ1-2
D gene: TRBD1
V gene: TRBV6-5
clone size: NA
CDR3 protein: CASSLGQGAVYGYTF
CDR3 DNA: TGTGCCAGCAGCCTGGGACAGGGGGCGGTATATGGCTACACCTTC

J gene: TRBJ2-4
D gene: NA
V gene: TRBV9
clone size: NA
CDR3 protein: CASSTETGNIQYF
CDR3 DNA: TGTGCCAGCAGCACCGAGACAGGAAACATTCAGTACTTC

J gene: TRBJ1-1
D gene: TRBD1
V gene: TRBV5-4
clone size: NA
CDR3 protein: CASSSGTARNTEAFF
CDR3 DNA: TGTGCCAGCAGCTCCGGGACAGCACGGAACACTGAAGCTTTCTTT